The 5 T cell receptor beta chains below come from one sample, sequenced in a study of blood T cell repertoires in COVID-19. Repertoires were generated with immunoSEQ multiplex PCR, while TCRdb's copy carries only in-frame clones and drops some. There are 250,000 to 350,000 clones in the sample; around 82% occur only once, and around 1% lies in the top ten. Sequencing input: peripheral blood. The receptor set was obtained from a human donor with COVID-19, enrolled during active disease. The donor label of this sample is uncertain.

Only a few counts were recorded for this clone. This chain joins TRBV28 and TRBJ2-7, with 12 bases identical to TRBD2. Germline V lookup: CDR1 MDHEN, CDR2 SYDVKM. J gave up 6 bases and V 5 bases, and 8 bases lay outside the gene matches. The CDR3 extends over 15 amino acids. The CDR3 loop is CASSPPTSGRSEQYF. CDR3 sequence (DNA): TGTGCCAGCAGTCCCCCAACTAGCGGGAGGTCCGAGCAGTACTTC.

The chain uses TRBV10-3 and TRBJ2-2; D is ambiguous. Between the trimmed V and J ends, which lost 3 bases and 0 bases, there was a span of 2 bases. Per germline, CDR1 ENHRY and CDR2 SYGVKD. The CDR3 is 13 amino acids. The chain's CDR3 is CAISDTNTGELFF. CDR3 DNA sequence: TGTGCCATCAGTGATACGAACACCGGGGAGCTGTTTTTT.

This rearrangement joins TRBV10-3 to TRBJ1-4; 11 nucleotides align to TRBD1. Germline V gives CDR1 ENHRY, CDR2 SYGVKD. V shed 6 bases and J 4 bases; nucleotides not matched to a gene: 10. The CDR3 totals 17 residues. This CDR3 reads CAISPGTGGFSNEKLFF. CDR3 in DNA: TGTGCCATCAGCCCCGGGACAGGGGGGTTCAGTAATGAAAAACTGTTTTTT.

J is TRBJ2-3 and V is TRBV10-3, with D unresolved. Germline V gene data show CDR1 as ENHRY and CDR2 as SYGVKD. With 3 bases removed from V and 0 bases from J, the gap between germline ends came to 4 bases. CDR3 length: 13 amino acids. The CDR3 DNA follows: TGTGCCATCAGTGACGGTAGCACAGATACGCAGTATTTT. Encoded protein: CAISDGSTDTQYF.

In this sample, this clone turned up a few times. The sample holds other DNA sequences that translate to the same CDR3. This chain links TRBV5-1 with TRBJ2-3; 9 bases are shared with TRBD1. V lost 4 bases and J lost 0; bases outside the gene matches: 3. This CDR3 contains 15 residues. Germline CDR1 SGHRS, CDR2 YFSETQ. Here the CDR3 reads CASSPQGASTDTQYF. In nucleotides, the CDR3 is TGCGCCAGCAGCCCACAGGGGGCAAGCACAGATACGCAGTATTTT.